Listed below are T cell receptor beta chains from one sample, sequenced in a study of shared clonotypes between healthy human individuals. TCRdb's copy holds only in-frame clones and misses some; the assay was immunoSEQ multiplex PCR. The sample lists 600,000 to 750,000 clones, 55% to 75% occurring once. Sequenced input: memory CD4+ T cells sorted from blood. These receptors were taken from a woman in her 30s in good health. The CDR3 runs from the conserved cysteine through the conserved F or W. The D gene is left open where the match is weak. Clone sizes are given selectively: once, few, many, or a class where the clone is expanded.

V gene,clone size,D gene,J gene,CDR3 protein,CDR3 DNA
TRBV6-5,NA,TRBD1,TRBJ1-1,CASSQDRVATEAFF,TGTGCCAGCAGTCAGGACAGGGTGGCCACTGAAGCTTTCTTT
TRBV5-1,NA,NA,TRBJ2-2,CASSLRGTEAGELFF,TGCGCCAGCAGCCTGCGGGGGACAGAGGCCGGGGAGCTGTTTTTT
TRBV28,NA,NA,TRBJ2-3,CASSFGGNTDTQYF,TGTGCCAGCAGTTTTGGGGGAAACACAGATACGCAGTATTTT
TRBV6-5,NA,NA,TRBJ1-1,CASSYSGGRTTEAFF,TGTGCCAGCAGTTACTCTGGCGGACGAACGACTGAAGCTTTCTTT
TRBV29-1,few,NA,TRBJ1-1,CSAGTPDTEAFF,TGCAGCGCAGGGACACCCGACACTGAAGCTTTCTTT
TRBV5-1,NA,TRBD2,TRBJ2-7,CASSSVAGRNEQYF,TGCGCCAGCAGCTCCGTAGCGGGACGCAACGAGCAGTACTTC
TRBV6-1,once,NA,TRBJ2-5,CASSEVGNLGPYF,TGTGCCAGCAGTGAAGTCGGGAATCTAGGTCCGTACTTC
TRBV14,NA,NA,TRBJ1-4,CASSQSYRTVNEKLFF,TGTGCCAGCAGCCAAAGTTACCGGACAGTAAATGAAAAACTGTTTTTT
TRBV7-9,NA,NA,TRBJ2-7,CASSLVVAPYEQYF,TGTGCCAGCAGCTTGGTTGTCGCGCCCTACGAGCAGTACTTC
TRBV9,NA,TRBD2,TRBJ2-2,CASSKSGGPETGELFF,TGTGCCAGCAGCAAGTCGGGAGGGCCTGAAACCGGGGAGCTGTTTTTT
TRBV7-8,NA,TRBD2,TRBJ2-7,CASSLGGRTVEQYF,TGTGCCAGCAGCTTGGGCGGGAGGACGGTCGAGCAGTACTTC
TRBV18,NA,NA,TRBJ1-3,CASSQSGGSGNTIYF,TGTGCCAGCTCGCAAAGTGGGGGCTCTGGAAACACCATATATTTT
TRBV5-1,NA,NA,TRBJ2-4,CASSLVVGVFGTPGLQYF,TGCGCCAGCAGCCTGGTGGTTGGGGTTTTTGGGACTCCCGGTCTTCAGTACTTC
TRBV30,NA,NA,TRBJ2-3,CAWTPGTDTQYF,TGTGCCTGGACCCCAGGGACAGATACGCAGTATTTT
TRBV7-2,NA,NA,TRBJ1-3,CASSLVAGAGNTIYF,TGTGCCAGCAGCTTAGTCGCTGGCGCCGGAAACACCATATATTTT
TRBV9,NA,NA,TRBJ2-1,CASSAPPRTVLGDEQFF,TGTGCCAGCAGCGCCCCCCCCCGGACAGTCCTTGGGGATGAGCAGTTCTTC
TRBV7-2,many,NA,TRBJ2-5,CASFPQRGVSGQETQYF,TGTGCCAGCTTTCCCCAGAGGGGGGTTTCGGGTCAAGAGACCCAGTACTTC
TRBV11-2,NA,NA,TRBJ2-7,CASSSKQGDYYYEQYF,TGTGCCAGCAGCTCAAAACAGGGAGACTACTACTATGAGCAGTACTTC
TRBV7-9,few,NA,TRBJ2-3,CASSHPRAGGTDTQYF,TGTGCCAGCAGCCATCCCCGGGCAGGGGGCACAGATACGCAGTATTTT
TRBV5-1,few,NA,TRBJ1-3,CASSLTTGLGNTIYF,TGCGCCAGCAGCTTGACTACAGGTCTGGGAAACACCATATATTTT
TRBV18,NA,TRBD2,TRBJ2-1,CASTQREGGDEQFF,TGTGCCAGCACCCAGCGGGAGGGTGGGGATGAGCAGTTCTTC
TRBV28,NA,NA,TRBJ1-2,CASSLGGGFGGYTF,TGTGCCAGCAGCCTCGGAGGCGGGTTTGGTGGCTACACCTTC
TRBV5-4,NA,TRBD1,TRBJ1-1,CASSSYADRDEAFF,TGTGCCAGCAGCTCGTACGCGGACAGGGATGAAGCTTTCTTT
TRBV27,few,TRBD1,TRBJ2-7,CASSLTGQASYEQYF,TGTGCCAGCAGTTTAACGGGACAGGCGTCCTACGAGCAGTACTTC
TRBV25-1,NA,NA,TRBJ2-7,CASSDGPGSRHEQYF,TGTGCCAGCAGTGATGGCCCGGGATCCCGCCACGAGCAGTACTTC
TRBV6-1,NA,TRBD1,TRBJ2-1,CTTGGSYNEQFF,TGTACAACAGGGGGCTCCTACAATGAGCAGTTCTTC
TRBV6-4,NA,NA,TRBJ2-7,CARNRRENGNEQYF,TGTGCCAGGAATCGTCGGGAGAATGGGAACGAGCAGTACTTC
TRBV5-8,NA,NA,TRBJ1-1,CASSLGSGPNTEAFF,TGTGCCAGCAGCTTGGGTTCGGGGCCGAACACTGAAGCTTTCTTT
TRBV6-5,NA,NA,TRBJ1-2,CASSSLGAGRYGYTF,TGTGCCAGCAGTTCTCTGGGGGCGGGCCGCTATGGCTACACCTTC
TRBV28,NA,TRBD2,TRBJ2-1,CASSLASGRSYNEQFF,TGTGCCAGCAGTTTGGCTAGCGGGAGGTCCTACAATGAGCAGTTCTTC
TRBV6-1,NA,NA,TRBJ2-3,CASTQGRTDTQYF,TGTGCCAGCACCCAGGGCCGCACAGATACGCAGTATTTT
TRBV11-2,NA,TRBD2,TRBJ2-5,CASSPLGGSEETQYF,TGTGCCAGCAGCCCACTGGGAGGGAGTGAAGAGACCCAGTACTTC
TRBV7-2,NA,NA,TRBJ1-3,CASSLRSTERNTIYF,TGTGCCAGCAGCTTACGGTCCACGGAGAGAAACACCATATATTTT
TRBV19,NA,NA,TRBJ2-2,CASSFLGLTGELFF,TGTGCCAGTAGTTTCTTGGGGCTCACCGGGGAGCTGTTTTTT
TRBV7-3,NA,NA,TRBJ2-3,CASSPEGSTDTQYF,TGTGCCAGCAGCCCCGAGGGGAGCACAGATACGCAGTATTTT
TRBV19,NA,NA,TRBJ1-5,CASSTQIRKTIEQPQHF,TGTGCCAGTAGTACGCAAATAAGAAAGACGATAGAGCAGCCCCAGCATTTT
TRBV27,NA,TRBD2,TRBJ2-2,CATRVAGGTGELFF,TGTGCCACCCGAGTAGCGGGAGGCACCGGGGAGCTGTTTTTT
TRBV18,once,NA,TRBJ2-2,CASSPSERLNTGELFF,TGTGCCAGCTCACCTTCGGAGAGGCTGAACACCGGGGAGCTGTTTTTT
TRBV9,NA,TRBD2,TRBJ2-3,CASSVTGGPADTQYF,TGTGCCAGCAGCGTAACGGGAGGGCCCGCAGATACGCAGTATTTT
TRBV18,NA,TRBD1,TRBJ2-6,CASSPRGTVSSGANVLTF,TGTGCCAGCTCGCCCAGAGGGACAGTCTCCTCTGGGGCCAACGTCCTGACTTTC
TRBV28,NA,NA,TRBJ2-3,CASSHGQKGRATDTQYF,TGTGCCAGCAGTCACGGACAGAAAGGGAGGGCCACAGATACGCAGTATTTT
TRBV7-8,once,NA,TRBJ1-4,CASSSGQGNEKLFF,TGTGCCAGCAGCTCGGGGCAGGGAAATGAAAAACTGTTTTTT